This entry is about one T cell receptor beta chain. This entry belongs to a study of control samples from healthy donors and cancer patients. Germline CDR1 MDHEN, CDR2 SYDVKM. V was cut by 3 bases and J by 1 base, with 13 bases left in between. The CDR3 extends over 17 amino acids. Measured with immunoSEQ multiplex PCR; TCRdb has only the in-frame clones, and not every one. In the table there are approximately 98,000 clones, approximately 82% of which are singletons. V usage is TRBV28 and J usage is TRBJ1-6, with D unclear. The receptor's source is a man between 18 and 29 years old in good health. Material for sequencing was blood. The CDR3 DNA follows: TGTGCCAGCAGTTTGACTCATTCGGCATCCTATAATTCACCCCTCCACTTT. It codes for CASSLTHSASYNSPLHF.